Each of the 18 T cell receptor beta chains below was sequenced from the same sample in a study of T cells in Graves' hyperthyroidism and ophthalmopathy. RNA transcripts served as the template for amplifying TCR beta CDR3 regions. Using the HTBI primer set, a first-round RT-PCR was run on the TCR CDR3. TCRdb reprocessed the multiplex PCR reads via MiXCR and lists one record per CDR3 protein. Among 650,000 to 750,000 distinct CDR3 sequences listed, 11% to 15% were seen once. The sequencing input was blood. All receptors derive from a woman aged 18-29 years with Graves' hyperthyroidism.

This clonotype was found many times. The rearrangement joins TRBV11-2 to TRBJ2-5; D may correspond to TRBD1 or TRBD2 (5 bases each). The germline V and J ends were trimmed by 3 bases and 13 bases, with 18 bases remaining between them. The CDR3 has 13 amino acids. CDR1 and CDR2 from the germline V gene are SGHAT and FQNNGV. Here the CDR3 reads CASSLLGDLAWYF. The CDR3 nucleotides read TGTGCCAGCAGCTTGCTTGGGGACCTCGCGTGGTACTTC.

The V and J genes are TRBV9 and TRBJ2-7, with unresolved D. The germline CDR1 and CDR2 sequences are SGDLS and YYNGEE. The CDR3 has 14 amino acids. The germline V and J ends were trimmed by 4 bases and 3 bases, with 14 bases remaining between them. The CDR3 here is CASSPQPLSYEQYF. The DNA for the CDR3 is TGTGCCAGCAGCCCCCAACCCCTAAGCTACGAGCAGTACTTC.

The J gene is TRBJ2-1, the V gene TRBV19, with 7 bases aligning to TRBD2. Looked up from germline, CDR1 is LNHDA and CDR2 is SQIVND (reference sequence). Trimming at V came to 0 bases and at J to 0 bases, leaving 17 bases not matched to a gene. The CDR3 extends over 21 amino acids. The chain's CDR3 is CASSIDKLARGYRSSYNEQFF. In DNA form, the CDR3 reads TGTGCCAGTAGTATAGATAAACTAGCGAGAGGTTATCGAAGCTCCTACAATGAGCAGTTCTTC.

This clonotype was seen many times. The chain couples TRBV6-2 or TRBV6-3 to TRBJ2-7, with 13 nucleotides matching TRBD2. This CDR3 has 15 amino acids. Germline V gene lookup returns CDR1 MNHEY and CDR2 SVGEGT. The ends lost 5 bases at V and 5 bases at J; junction bases unmatched: 6. The CDR3 spells CASSRTSGRGNEQYF. The CDR3 DNA reads as TGTGCCAGCAGTCGGACTAGCGGGAGAGGTAACGAGCAGTACTTC.

There are many counts of this clonotype. The chain is built from TRBV7-2 and TRBJ1-2, with D possibly TRBD1 on 6 matching bases. The CDR3 runs to 16 residues. V gave up 0 bases and J gave up 1 base, with 12 bases separating them. Germline V gene data show CDR1 as SGHTA and CDR2 as FQGNSA. In DNA, the CDR3 is TGTGCCAGCAGCTTAGCGAAGGACAGACGTAACTATGGCTACACCTTC. It specifies CASSLAKDRRNYGYTF.

Ten or more counts support this clonotype. The chain links TRBV3-1 to TRBJ2-5, with D hard to call. This CDR3 comprises 16 residues. Deletions cut 4 bases from V and 4 bases from J, with 19 bases between. Germline-derived CDR1 and CDR2 are LGHDT and YNNKEL (reference sequence). Here the CDR3 reads CASSPLPPTMGETQYF. In nucleotides, the CDR3 is TGTGCCAGCAGCCCCCTCCCTCCGACGATGGGAGAGACCCAGTACTTC.

Note on this clonotype: A much larger clonotype is one base distant, so this may be a read error. The rearrangement joins TRBV30 to TRBJ2-7; D ambiguous. Per the germline V gene, CDR1 is GTSNPN and CDR2 is SVGIG (reference sequence). V shed 0 bases and J shed 7 bases, with 7 bases lying between them. The length of the CDR3 is 11 residues. The CDR3 loop is CAWSVRHEQYF. CDR3 in DNA: TGTGCCTGGAGTGTACGGCATGAGCAGTACTTC.

This clonotype was seen a handful of times. The J gene is TRBJ1-2, the V gene TRBV9; 12 bases are a match to TRBD1. The germline CDR1 and CDR2 sequences are SGDLS and YYNGEE. The CDR3 is 16 residues long. V was clipped by 4 bases and J by 5 bases; unmatched bases: 9. The CDR3 loop is CASSYKSGQGAYGYTF. In DNA, the CDR3 is TGTGCCAGCAGCTACAAGTCGGGACAGGGGGCTTATGGCTACACCTTC.

A few counts support this clonotype. This chain connects TRBV29-1 to TRBJ1-2; D might be TRBD1 (5 bases). Germline V gives CDR1 SQVTM, CDR2 ANQGSEA. The CDR3 is 16 amino acids. V lost 2 bases and J 4 bases, leaving 20 bases between the germline ends. CDR3 amino acids: CSVELIRQGGGYGYTF. DNA of the CDR3: TGCAGCGTTGAACTTATCAGGCAGGGAGGAGGCTATGGCTACACCTTC.

This chain uses TRBV29-1 with TRBJ2-1; 12 bases are shared with TRBD2. Germline loops: CDR1 SQVTM, CDR2 ANQGSEA. The CDR3 extends over 17 amino acids. V was clipped by 5 bases and J by 4 bases; unmatched bases: 12. The DNA of the CDR3 is TGCAGCGTTAGGGGGCAACGACTAGCGGGAGCGTACAATGAGCAGTTCTTC. Translated: CSVRGQRLAGAYNEQFF.

This clonotype was recorded at least ten times. This chain links TRBV18 with TRBJ1-3; D uncertain. The CDR3 totals 13 residues. The V and J ends lost 2 bases and 3 bases respectively, with 5 bases between them. Germline CDR1 is KGHSH and CDR2 is LQKENI. CDR3 loop: CASSPGFGNTIYF. In nucleotides, the CDR3 is TGTGCCAGCTCACCAGGGTTTGGAAACACCATATATTTT. Based on the CDR3 plus reference TRBV18 and TRBJ1-3, the full variable domain is NAGVMQNPRHLVRRRGQEARLRCSPMKGHSHVYWYRQLPEEGLKFMVYLQKENIIDESGMPKERFSAEFPKEGPSILRIQQVVRGDSAAYFCASSPGFGNTIYFGEGSWLTVV.

This clonotype was counted many times. The chain joins TRBV28 to TRBJ2-7; 7 nucleotides match TRBD1. Germline V gene sequence: CDR1 MDHEN, CDR2 SYDVKM. CDR3 size: 14 residues. V dropped 4 bases and J dropped 4; count of bases not matched to a gene: 7. The CDR3 protein is CASSSGTDFYEQYF. CDR3 nucleotide sequence: TGTGCCAGCAGTTCCGGGACAGACTTTTACGAGCAGTACTTC.

This clonotype has just a few counts. The chain carries TRBV20-1 and TRBJ2-7; 10 positions agree with TRBD1. The trim removed 7 bases at V and 4 bases at J, leaving 10 bases unmatched. CDR3 length: 14 amino acids. Germline V gives CDR1 DFQATT, CDR2 SNEGSKA (reference sequence). In DNA form, the CDR3 reads TGCAGTGTCCGGGGATGGGACAGGGGATACGAGCAGTACTTC. This sequence encodes CSVRGWDRGYEQYF.

The CDR3 DNA follows: TGTGCCAGCAGCTTAGTAGGGGGCGGGATCAGAAATGAGCAGTTCTTC. This codes for CASSLVGGGIRNEQFF. V gene TRBV7-2 combines with J gene TRBJ2-1; the D gene is possibly TRBD1 (7 bases). The CDR3 is 16 residues long. V lost 1 base and J 7 bases, leaving 17 bases between the germline ends. Germline assignment: CDR1 SGHTA and CDR2 FQGNSA.

This clonotype has more than one count but fewer than ten. In DNA, the CDR3 is TGTGCCAGCAGTTTATCTCGGGACGCCTACAATGAGCAGTTCTTC. Protein: CASSLSRDAYNEQFF. This chain links TRBV27 with TRBJ2-1; D may correspond to TRBD1 or TRBD2 (5 bases each). The CDR3 is 15 amino acids. Germline lookup yields CDR1 MNHEY and CDR2 SMNVEV (reference sequence). Trimming shortened V by 0 bases and J by 2 bases, and 8 bases separated the two germline ends.

This clonotype turned up a few times. The chain is built from TRBV12-3 or TRBV12-4 and TRBJ2-1; D possibly corresponds to TRBD2 (6 bases). The CDR3 is 14 amino acids. V lost 6 bases and J 6 bases, leaving 15 bases between the germline ends. In DNA form, the CDR3 reads TGTGCCAGCAGCCGCCGGGACTTCGGCAATGAGCAGTTCTTC. Encoded protein: CASSRRDFGNEQFF.

This clonotype was seen many times. This sequence joins TRBV27 and TRBJ2-7, with 11 bases matching TRBD2. After removal of 7 bases from V and 6 bases from J, the junction contained 11 bases not matched to a gene. The CDR3 runs to 15 residues. Germline assignment: CDR1 MNHEY and CDR2 SMNVEV (reference sequence). CDR3 sequence reads: CASISRLAGLGEQYF. CDR3 sequence (DNA): TGTGCCAGCATATCGAGACTAGCGGGACTCGGCGAGCAGTACTTC.

The chain recombines TRBV7-9 with TRBJ2-1; D is uncertain. CDR1 and CDR2 from the germline V gene are SEHNR and FQNEAQ (reference sequence). The CDR3 is made up of 12 amino acids. V lost 8 bases and J lost 10, with 15 bases in between. The CDR3 region has the DNA TGTGCCAGCTCCACCGGCGCTAGAGAGCAGTTCTTC. This encodes CASSTGAREQFF. Full variable domain (rest looked up from reference TRBV7-9 and TRBJ2-1): DTGVSQNPRHKITKRGQNVTFRCDPISEHNRLYWYRQTLGQGPEFLTYFQNEAQLEKSRLLSDRFSAERPKGSFSTLEIQRTEQGDSAMYLCASSTGAREQFFGPGTRLTVL.